These T cell receptor beta chains were read from a single sample in a study of T cell responses to AZD1222 COVID-19 vaccine. Assay: immunoSEQ multiplex PCR; the TCRdb copy retains only in-frame clones and omits some. The table records tens of thousands of clones, 89% of them present only once. Here the sequenced sample was peripheral blood, taken 28 days after the second AZD1222 dose. These receptors were collected from an adult who received the AZD1222 COVID-19 vaccine. Both conserved end residues are part of each CDR3. The D gene is left open where the match is weak. Only part of the rows carry a size: once, few, many, or a class if the clone is expanded.

>NA|TRBV5-5|TRBJ1-1|NA
TGTGCCAGCAGCACGGGGGCCTGGGGCACTGAAGCTTTCTTT
CASSTGAWGTEAFF
>TRBD1|TRBV7-2|TRBJ1-2|NA
TGTGCCAGCAGCCTAGGACAGGGGGCGTATGGCTACACCTTC
CASSLGQGAYGYTF
>NA|TRBV7-2|TRBJ1-5|NA
TGTGCCAGCAGCTCGGGACGGGTCAATCAGCCCCAGCATTTT
CASSSGRVNQPQHF
>TRBD1|TRBV5-5|TRBJ1-1|NA
TGTGCCAGCAGCTTACAGGGGGCGGGAGCTTTCTTT
CASSLQGAGAFF
>TRBD2|TRBV4-1|TRBJ2-1|NA
TGCGCCAGCAGCCCCAGACTAGCGGGCACCTACAATGAGCAGTTCTTC
CASSPRLAGTYNEQFF
>NA|TRBV6-6|TRBJ1-6|NA
TGTGCCAGCAGCGACGACGGGACCCCCACTGAGGTGGCCCTCCACTTT
CASSDDGTPTEVALHF
>NA|TRBV5-4|TRBJ2-2|NA
TGTGCCAGCAGCCCCGTAGCAGGGGCCGGGGAGCTGTTTTTT
CASSPVAGAGELFF
>NA|TRBV7-9|TRBJ2-3|NA
TGTGCCAGCAGCTTGGGAATGAGGGACACAGATACGCAGTATTTT
CASSLGMRDTDTQYF
>NA|TRBV6-2/TRBV6-3|TRBJ2-7|NA
TGTGCCAGCAGCCCCTACTACGAGCAGTACTTC
CASSPYYEQYF
>NA|TRBV10-3|TRBJ1-6|NA
TGTGCCATCAGTGAGTCCCCAAGTAATTCACCCCTCCACTTT
CAISESPSNSPLHF
>TRBD1|TRBV12-3/TRBV12-4|TRBJ2-7|NA
TGTGCCAGCAGCCGAGGACAGGGCTACGAGCAGTACTTC
CASSRGQGYEQYF
>TRBD2|TRBV4-2|TRBJ2-3|NA
TGTGCCAGCAGCCAGGGACTAGCTGCAGATACGCAGTATTTT
CASSQGLAADTQYF
>NA|TRBV5-1|TRBJ2-5|NA
TGCGCCAGCAGCTTGGGCCCCCCCGGGACAGGCGGGGAGGGGACCCAGTACTTC
CASSLGPPGTGGEGTQYF
>TRBD1|TRBV5-1|TRBJ2-7|NA
TGCGCCAGCAGCTTGGGGACAGGCACCTCCTACGAGCAGTACTTC
CASSLGTGTSYEQYF
>NA|TRBV4-3|TRBJ1-1|NA
TGCGCCAGCAGCCAGATGACAGGAATAGGGACTGAAGCTTTCTTT
CASSQMTGIGTEAFF
>NA|TRBV27|TRBJ2-5|once
TGTGCCAGCAGTTTGGCTCTAGTGGGGGAGACCCAGTACTTC
CASSLALVGETQYF
>NA|TRBV7-6|TRBJ2-2|NA
TGTGCCAGCAGCATGGGGGGGCCCGGGGAGCTGTTTTTT
CASSMGGPGELFF
>NA|TRBV11-1|TRBJ2-3|NA
TGTGCCAGCAGCTTATGGGGCACAGATACGCAGTATTTT
CASSLWGTDTQYF
>NA|TRBV2|TRBJ1-6|NA
TGTGCCAGCAGTGAAGGTGCAGGGCTCAATTCACCCCTCCACTTT
CASSEGAGLNSPLHF
>TRBD1|TRBV7-2|TRBJ1-2|NA
TGTGCCAGCCAAGACAGGGGGCGAATCTTAAACTATGGCTACACCTTC
CASQDRGRILNYGYTF
>TRBD1|TRBV30|TRBJ1-6|once
TGTGCCTCGGGGACAGGACTAAATTCACCCCTCCACTTT
CASGTGLNSPLHF
>NA|TRBV5-1|TRBJ2-3|once
TGCGCCAGCAGCTTGGAGGGATGGGGTCCCACAGATACGCAGTATTTT
CASSLEGWGPTDTQYF
>NA|TRBV27|TRBJ1-5|NA
TGTGCCAGCAGTTTAGGAGGGGTTCGGGGCCAGCCCCAGCATTTT
CASSLGGVRGQPQHF
>NA|TRBV30|TRBJ1-3|NA
TGTGCCTGGAGTAAACAAGGATACTCTGGAAACACCATATATTTT
CAWSKQGYSGNTIYF
>NA|TRBV11-3|TRBJ1-4|NA
TGTGCCAGCAGCCGAGATAGCGGTACGGCTAATGAAAAACTGTTTTTT
CASSRDSGTANEKLFF
>NA|TRBV10-3|TRBJ2-1|few
TGTGCCATCAGTGATGGAGCGCGGGGGCCCTCCCAGGGGGGTAATGAGCAGTTCTTC
CAISDGARGPSQGGNEQFF
>NA|TRBV5-5|TRBJ1-3|NA
TGTGCCAGCAGCATCCTAGGGGAGATTGGAAACACCATATATTTT
CASSILGEIGNTIYF
>TRBD2|TRBV11-3|TRBJ2-1|NA
TGTGCCAGCAGAAAAAGGGGTAGCGGGAGGGCCTTGGATAATGAGCAGTTCTTC
CASRKRGSGRALDNEQFF
>TRBD2|TRBV2|TRBJ2-3|NA
TGTGCCAGCACAGGACTAGCCGGCTATACGCAGTATTTT
CASTGLAGYTQYF
>NA|TRBV6-5|TRBJ1-2|NA
TGTGCCAGCTCGGTGATGACGAACTATGGCTACACCTTC
CASSVMTNYGYTF
>NA|TRBV28|TRBJ2-7|NA
TGTGCCAGCAAGGGGCCCCTACCCCCCTACGAGCAGTACTTC
CASKGPLPPYEQYF
>NA|TRBV29-1|TRBJ1-1|NA
TGCAGCGTTGACGGGGGGCAGACTGAAGCTTTCTTT
CSVDGGQTEAFF
>NA|TRBV21-1|TRBJ1-1|NA
TGTGCCACCCGGGAGGCGGGAAACACTGAAGCTTTCTTT
CATREAGNTEAFF
>TRBD1|TRBV19|TRBJ1-2|NA
TGTGCCAGTTCTTTTGGGACAGCATATGGCTACACCTTC
CASSFGTAYGYTF
>TRBD1|TRBV9|TRBJ1-1|NA
TGTGCCAGCAGCGTAGGAGGCAGGGGGGTGAACACTGAAGCTTTCTTT
CASSVGGRGVNTEAFF
>TRBD1|TRBV29-1|TRBJ1-2|NA
TGCAGCGTTCAGGACAGGGGCGGCTATGGCTACACCTTC
CSVQDRGGYGYTF
>TRBD2|TRBV25-1|TRBJ2-7|NA
TGTGCCAGCAGTGATGGCGGGGGGTTTATATACGAGCAGTACTTC
CASSDGGGFIYEQYF
>NA|TRBV7-9|TRBJ1-1|NA
TGTGCCAGCAGCTTAGTGGCGGGCAGGGTACCTGAAGCTTTCTTT
CASSLVAGRVPEAFF
>NA|TRBV30|TRBJ2-2|NA
TGTGCCTGGAGCGCCACCTGGGCAGCGCCCGGGGAGCTGTTTTTT
CAWSATWAAPGELFF
>TRBD2|TRBV6-6|TRBJ2-2|NA
TGTGCCAGCAGTTACTCACTAGCGAGCGGGGAGCTGTTTTTT
CASSYSLASGELFF
>NA|TRBV7-3|TRBJ1-6|NA
TGTGCCAGCAGCGGGGGTCCCGCGTATAATTCACCCCTCCACTTT
CASSGGPAYNSPLHF
>TRBD1|TRBV5-1|TRBJ2-7|NA
TGCGCCAGCAGCTTGGGCGTCCCGGGACAGGGGTTCGAGCAGTACTTC
CASSLGVPGQGFEQYF
>NA|TRBV19|TRBJ1-1|NA
TGTGCCAGTAGTATAAGGCTGGGGTCTCGCACTGAAGCTTTCTTT
CASSIRLGSRTEAFF
>TRBD1|TRBV6-6|TRBJ1-2|NA
TGTGCCAGCAGCCGTCCCGGGACAGGCCCCAGCTATGGCTACACCTTC
CASSRPGTGPSYGYTF
>NA|TRBV5-4|TRBJ2-5|NA
TGTGCCAGCAGCCCCGGCTTTCTGCTGGAGGGGGATGAGACCCAGTACTTC
CASSPGFLLEGDETQYF